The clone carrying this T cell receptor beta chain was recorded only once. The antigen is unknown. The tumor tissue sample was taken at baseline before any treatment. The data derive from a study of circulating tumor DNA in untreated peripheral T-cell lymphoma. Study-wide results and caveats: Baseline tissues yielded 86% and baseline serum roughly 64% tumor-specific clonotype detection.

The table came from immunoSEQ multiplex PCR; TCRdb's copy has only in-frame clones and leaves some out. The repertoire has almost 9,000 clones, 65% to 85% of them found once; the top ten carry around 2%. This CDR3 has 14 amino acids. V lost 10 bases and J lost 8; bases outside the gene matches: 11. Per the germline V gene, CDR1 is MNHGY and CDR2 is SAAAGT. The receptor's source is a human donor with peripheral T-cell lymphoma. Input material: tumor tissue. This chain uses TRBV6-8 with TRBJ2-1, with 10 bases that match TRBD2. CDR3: CATAGGAGGDEQFF. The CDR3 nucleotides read TGTGCCACCGCCGGGGGAGCGGGGGGGGATGAGCAGTTCTTC.